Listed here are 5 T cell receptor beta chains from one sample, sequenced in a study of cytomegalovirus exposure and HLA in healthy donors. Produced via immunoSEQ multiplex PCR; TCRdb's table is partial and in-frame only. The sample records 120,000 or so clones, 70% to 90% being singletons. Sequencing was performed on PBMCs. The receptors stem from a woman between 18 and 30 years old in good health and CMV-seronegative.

CDR3 sequence (DNA): TGCGCCAGCAGCTCCGGACAGGGCCTCTATGGCTACACCTTC. Translating gives CASSSGQGLYGYTF. The chain uses TRBV5-1 and TRBJ1-2, with 8 nucleotides matching TRBD1. After removal of 3 bases from V and 4 bases from J, the junction contained 5 bases not matched to a gene. The CDR3 extends over 14 amino acids. Germline CDR1 is SGHRS and CDR2 is YFSETQ.

The CDR3 sequence: CAWSVWARQGETQYF. The CDR3 DNA is TGTGCCTGGAGTGTATGGGCCAGACAGGGAGAGACCCAGTACTTC. The J gene is TRBJ2-5, the V gene TRBV30, with 7 bases identical to TRBD1. CDR3 size: 15 residues. The germline CDR1 and CDR2 sequences are GTSNPN and SVGIG (reference sequence). V was clipped by 0 bases and J by 4 bases; unmatched bases: 8.

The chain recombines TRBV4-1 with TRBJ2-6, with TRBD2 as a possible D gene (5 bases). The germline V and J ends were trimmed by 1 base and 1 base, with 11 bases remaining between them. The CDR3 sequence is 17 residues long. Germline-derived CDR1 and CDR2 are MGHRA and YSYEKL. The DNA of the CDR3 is TGCGCCAGCAGCCAAGGGCGGGCCAAGTCTGGGGCCAACGTCCTGACTTTC. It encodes CASSQGRAKSGANVLTF.

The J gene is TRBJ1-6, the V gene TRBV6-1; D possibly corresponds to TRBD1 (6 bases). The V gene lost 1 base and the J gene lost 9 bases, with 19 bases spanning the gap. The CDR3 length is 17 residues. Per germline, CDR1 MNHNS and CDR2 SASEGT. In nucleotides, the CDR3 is TGTGCCAGCAGTGAAGGGCGGGGGGCAGGCTGGATTTCACCCCTCCACTTT. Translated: CASSEGRGAGWISPLHF.

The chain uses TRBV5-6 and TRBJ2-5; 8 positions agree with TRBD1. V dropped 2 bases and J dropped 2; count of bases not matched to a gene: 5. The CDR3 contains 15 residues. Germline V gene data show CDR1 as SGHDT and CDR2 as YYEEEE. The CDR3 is CASSFLGQGQETQYF. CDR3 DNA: TGTGCCAGCAGCTTCCTAGGACAGGGACAAGAGACCCAGTACTTC.